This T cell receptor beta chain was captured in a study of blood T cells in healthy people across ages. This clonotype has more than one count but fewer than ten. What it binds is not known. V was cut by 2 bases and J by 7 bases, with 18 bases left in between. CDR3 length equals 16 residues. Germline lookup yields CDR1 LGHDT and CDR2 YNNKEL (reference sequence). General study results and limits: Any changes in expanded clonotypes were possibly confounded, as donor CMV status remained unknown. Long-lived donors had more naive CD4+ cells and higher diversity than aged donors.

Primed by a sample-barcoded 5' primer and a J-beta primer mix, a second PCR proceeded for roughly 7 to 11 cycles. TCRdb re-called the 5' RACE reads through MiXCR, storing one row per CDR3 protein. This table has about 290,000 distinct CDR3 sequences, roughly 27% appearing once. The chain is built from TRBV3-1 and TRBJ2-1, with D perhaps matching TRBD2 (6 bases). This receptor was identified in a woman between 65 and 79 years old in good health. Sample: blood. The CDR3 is CASSQYMAGSGNEQFF. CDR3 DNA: TGTGCCAGCAGCCAATACATGGCGGGGTCTGGGAATGAGCAGTTCTTC.